The T cell receptor (beta chain) described here comes from a study of blood T cell repertoires in COVID-19. Germline lookup yields CDR1 DFQATT and CDR2 SNEGSKA (reference sequence). The CDR3 contains 10 residues. The V gene lost 7 bases and the J gene lost 7 bases, with 8 bases spanning the gap. Sequenced by immunoSEQ multiplex PCR; TCRdb stores in-frame clones only, minus some. This sample has some 89,000 clones, with 90% found just once. The source material was peripheral blood. This receptor was obtained from a man between 60 and 75 years old with acute or convalescent COVID-19. This chain links TRBV20-1 with TRBJ2-1; D not certain. For the CDR3, the DNA is TGCAGTGTTCGGTTGAATGAGCAGTTCTTC. Its translation is CSVRLNEQFF.